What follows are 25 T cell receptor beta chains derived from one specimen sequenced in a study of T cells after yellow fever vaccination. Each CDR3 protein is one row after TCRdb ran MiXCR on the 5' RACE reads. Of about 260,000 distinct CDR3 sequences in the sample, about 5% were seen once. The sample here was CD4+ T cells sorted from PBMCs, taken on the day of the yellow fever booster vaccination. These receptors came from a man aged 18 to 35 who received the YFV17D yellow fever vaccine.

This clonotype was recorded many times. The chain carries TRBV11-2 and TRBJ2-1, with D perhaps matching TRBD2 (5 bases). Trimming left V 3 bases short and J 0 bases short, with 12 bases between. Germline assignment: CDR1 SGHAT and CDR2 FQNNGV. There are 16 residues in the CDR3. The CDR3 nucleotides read TGTGCCAGCAGCTTCCGACCGGACTCCTCCTACAATGAGCAGTTCTTC. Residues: CASSFRPDSSYNEQFF.

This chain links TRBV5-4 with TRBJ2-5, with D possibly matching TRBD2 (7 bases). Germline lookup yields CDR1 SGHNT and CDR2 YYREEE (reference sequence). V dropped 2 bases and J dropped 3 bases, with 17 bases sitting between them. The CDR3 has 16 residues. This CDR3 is CASSFGGARAEETQYF. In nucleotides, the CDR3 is TGTGCCAGCAGCTTTGGGGGGGCGAGGGCCGAAGAGACCCAGTACTTC.

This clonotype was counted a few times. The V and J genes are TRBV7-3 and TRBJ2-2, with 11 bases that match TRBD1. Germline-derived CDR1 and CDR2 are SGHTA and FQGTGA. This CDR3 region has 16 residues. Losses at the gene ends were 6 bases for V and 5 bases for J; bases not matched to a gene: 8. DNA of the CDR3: TGTGCCAGCAGAGCAAAGGGACAGGGGGTTACCGGGGAGCTGTTTTTT. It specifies CASRAKGQGVTGELFF.

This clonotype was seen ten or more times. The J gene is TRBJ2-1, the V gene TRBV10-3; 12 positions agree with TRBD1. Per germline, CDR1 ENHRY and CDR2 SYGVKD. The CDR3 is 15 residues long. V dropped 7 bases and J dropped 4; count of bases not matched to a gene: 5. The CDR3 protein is CAIKRDRGPYNEQFF. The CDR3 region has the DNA TGTGCCATCAAGAGGGACAGGGGGCCTTACAATGAGCAGTTCTTC.

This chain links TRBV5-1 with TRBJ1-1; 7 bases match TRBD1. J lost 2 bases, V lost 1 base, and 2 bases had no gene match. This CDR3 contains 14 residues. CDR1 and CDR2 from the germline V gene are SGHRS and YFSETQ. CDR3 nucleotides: TGCGCCAGCAGCTTGACAGGGGAAAACACTGAAGCTTTCTTT. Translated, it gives CASSLTGENTEAFF.

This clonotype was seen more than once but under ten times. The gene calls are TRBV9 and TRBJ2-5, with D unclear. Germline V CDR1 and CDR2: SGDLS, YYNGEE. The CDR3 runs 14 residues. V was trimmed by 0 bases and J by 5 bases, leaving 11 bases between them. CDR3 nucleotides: TGTGCCAGCAGCGTAGCCCTTTACTCGGAGACCCAGTACTTC. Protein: CASSVALYSETQYF.

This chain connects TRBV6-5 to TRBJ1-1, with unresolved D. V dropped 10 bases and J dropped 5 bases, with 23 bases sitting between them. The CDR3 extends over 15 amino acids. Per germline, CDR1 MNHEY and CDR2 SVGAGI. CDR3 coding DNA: TGTGCCACCTGGACTCGTCTCTCAACCGGGACTGAAGCTTTCTTT. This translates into CATWTRLSTGTEAFF.

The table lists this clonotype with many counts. CDR3 amino acids: CATSDPADRGYNEQFF. The DNA of the CDR3 is TGTGCCACCAGTGATCCAGCTGACAGGGGATACAATGAGCAGTTCTTC. The genes are TRBV24-1 and TRBJ2-1; TRBD1 aligns across 8 bases. V shed 3 bases and J 4 bases; nucleotides not matched to a gene: 7. CDR1 is KGHDR and CDR2 is SFDVKD in the germline V gene. The length of the CDR3 is 16 residues.

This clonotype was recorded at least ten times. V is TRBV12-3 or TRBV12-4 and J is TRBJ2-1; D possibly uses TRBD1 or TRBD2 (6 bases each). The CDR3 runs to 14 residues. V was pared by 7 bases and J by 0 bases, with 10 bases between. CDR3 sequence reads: CASTWGASYNEQFF. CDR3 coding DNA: TGTGCCAGCACCTGGGGGGCCTCCTACAATGAGCAGTTCTTC.

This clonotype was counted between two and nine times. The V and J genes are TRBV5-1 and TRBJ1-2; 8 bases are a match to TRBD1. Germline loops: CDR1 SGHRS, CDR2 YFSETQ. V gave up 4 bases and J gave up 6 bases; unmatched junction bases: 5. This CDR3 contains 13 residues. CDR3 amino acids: CASSLGQANGYTF. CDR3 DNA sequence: TGCGCCAGCAGCCTGGGACAGGCAAATGGCTACACCTTC.

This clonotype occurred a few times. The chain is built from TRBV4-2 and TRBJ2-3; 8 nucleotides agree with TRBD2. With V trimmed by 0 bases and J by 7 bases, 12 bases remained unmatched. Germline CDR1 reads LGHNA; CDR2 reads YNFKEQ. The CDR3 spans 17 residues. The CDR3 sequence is CASSQDRPSGSNNTQYF. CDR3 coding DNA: TGTGCCAGCAGCCAAGATCGGCCTAGCGGGTCGAATAATACGCAGTATTTT.

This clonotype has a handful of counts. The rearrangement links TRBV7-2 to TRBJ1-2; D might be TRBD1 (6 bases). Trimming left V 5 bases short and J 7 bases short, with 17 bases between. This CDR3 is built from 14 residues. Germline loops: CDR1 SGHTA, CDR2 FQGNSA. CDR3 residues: CASSNGQRTSGYTF. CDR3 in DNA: TGTGCCAGCAGCAACGGACAGCGGACTAGTGGCTACACCTTC.

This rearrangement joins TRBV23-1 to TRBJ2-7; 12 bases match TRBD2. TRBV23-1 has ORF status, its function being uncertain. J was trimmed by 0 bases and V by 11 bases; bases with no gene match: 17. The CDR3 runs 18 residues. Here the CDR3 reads CAGVRLAGALWGSYEQYV. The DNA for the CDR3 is TGCGCCGGCGTCCGACTAGCGGGGGCCCTGTGGGGCTCCTACGAGCAGTACGTC.

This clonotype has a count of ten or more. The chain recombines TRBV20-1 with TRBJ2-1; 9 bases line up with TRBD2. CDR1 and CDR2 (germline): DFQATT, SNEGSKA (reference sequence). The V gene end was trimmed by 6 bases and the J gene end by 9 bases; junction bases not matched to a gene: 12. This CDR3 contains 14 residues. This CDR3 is CSATRGLASREQFF. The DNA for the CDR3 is TGCAGTGCCACGAGGGGACTAGCCTCCCGTGAGCAGTTCTTC.

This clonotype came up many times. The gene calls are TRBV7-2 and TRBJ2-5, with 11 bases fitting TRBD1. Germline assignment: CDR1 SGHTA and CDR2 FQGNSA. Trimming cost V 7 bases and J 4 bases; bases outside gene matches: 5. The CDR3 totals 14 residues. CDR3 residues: CASTRGTGGETQYF. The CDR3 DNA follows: TGTGCCAGCACTCGCGGGACAGGGGGAGAGACCCAGTACTTC.

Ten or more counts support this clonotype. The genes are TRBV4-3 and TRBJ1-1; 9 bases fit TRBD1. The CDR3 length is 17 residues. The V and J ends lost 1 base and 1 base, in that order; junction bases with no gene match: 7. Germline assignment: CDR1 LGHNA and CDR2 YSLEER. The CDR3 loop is CASSQVGTGRRNTEAFF. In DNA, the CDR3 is TGCGCCAGCAGCCAAGTGGGGACAGGGCGGAGGAACACTGAAGCTTTCTTT.

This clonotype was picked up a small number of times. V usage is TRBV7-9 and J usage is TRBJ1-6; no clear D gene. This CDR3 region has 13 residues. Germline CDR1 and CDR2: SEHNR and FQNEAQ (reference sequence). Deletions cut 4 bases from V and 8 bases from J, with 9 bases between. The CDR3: CASSSIADSPLHF. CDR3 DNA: TGTGCCAGCAGCTCGATCGCGGATTCACCCCTCCACTTT.

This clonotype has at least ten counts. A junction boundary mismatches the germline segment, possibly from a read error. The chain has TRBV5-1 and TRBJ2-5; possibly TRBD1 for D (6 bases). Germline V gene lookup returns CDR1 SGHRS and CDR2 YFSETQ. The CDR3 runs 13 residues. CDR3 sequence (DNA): TGTGCCAGCAGTTTGGGACAAAAAGAGACCCAGTACTTC. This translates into CASSLGQKETQYF.

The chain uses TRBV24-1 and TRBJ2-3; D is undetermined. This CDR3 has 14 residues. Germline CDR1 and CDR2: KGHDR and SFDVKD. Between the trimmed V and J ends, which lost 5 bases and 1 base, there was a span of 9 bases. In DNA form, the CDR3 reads TGTGCCACCAGTGCCCCAGGCGGCACAGATACGCAGTATTTT. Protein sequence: CATSAPGGTDTQYF.

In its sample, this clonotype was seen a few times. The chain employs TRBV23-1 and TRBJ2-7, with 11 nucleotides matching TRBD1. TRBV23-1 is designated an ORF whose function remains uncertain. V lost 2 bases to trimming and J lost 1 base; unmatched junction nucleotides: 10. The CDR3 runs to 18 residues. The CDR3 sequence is CASSQPTGQGEVSYEQYV. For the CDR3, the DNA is TGCGCCAGCAGTCAACCCACGGGACAGGGGGAGGTGTCCTACGAGCAGTACGTC.

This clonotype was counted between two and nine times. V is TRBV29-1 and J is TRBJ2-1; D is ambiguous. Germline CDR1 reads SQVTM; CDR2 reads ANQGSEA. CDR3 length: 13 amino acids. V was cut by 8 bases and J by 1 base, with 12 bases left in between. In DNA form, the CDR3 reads TGCAGCCTAAGCTTAAGGTCCTACAATGAGCAGTTCTTC. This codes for CSLSLRSYNEQFF.

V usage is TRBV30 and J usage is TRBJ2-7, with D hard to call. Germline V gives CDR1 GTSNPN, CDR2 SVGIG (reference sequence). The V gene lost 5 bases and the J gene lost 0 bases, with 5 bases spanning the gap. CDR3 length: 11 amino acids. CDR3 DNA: TGTGCCTGGTCGGGCTCCTACGAGCAGTACTTC. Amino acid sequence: CAWSGSYEQYF. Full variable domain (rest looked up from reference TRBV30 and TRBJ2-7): SQTIHQWPATLVQPVGSPLSLECTVEGTSNPNLYWYRQAAGRGLQLLFYSVGIGQISSEVPQNLSASRPQDRQFILSSKKLLLSDSGFYLCAWSGSYEQYFGPGTRLTVT.

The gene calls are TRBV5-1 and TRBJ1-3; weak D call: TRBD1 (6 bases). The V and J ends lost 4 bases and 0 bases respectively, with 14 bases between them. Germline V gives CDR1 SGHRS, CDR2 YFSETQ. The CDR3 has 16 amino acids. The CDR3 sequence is CASSERGQLSGNTIYF. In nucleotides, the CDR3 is TGCGCCAGCAGCGAACGAGGACAGCTCTCTGGAAACACCATATATTTT.

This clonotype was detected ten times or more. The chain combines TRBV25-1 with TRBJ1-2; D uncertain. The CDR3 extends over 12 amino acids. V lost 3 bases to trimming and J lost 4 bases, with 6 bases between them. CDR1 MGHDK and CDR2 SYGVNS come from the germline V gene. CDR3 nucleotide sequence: TGTGCCAGCAGTGAGTTACGCTATGGCTACACCTTC. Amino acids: CASSELRYGYTF.

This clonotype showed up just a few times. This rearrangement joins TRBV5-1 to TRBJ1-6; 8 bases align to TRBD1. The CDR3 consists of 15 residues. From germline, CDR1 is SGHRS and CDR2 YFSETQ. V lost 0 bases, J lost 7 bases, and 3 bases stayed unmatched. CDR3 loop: CASSLVQGVNSPLHF. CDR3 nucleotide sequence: TGCGCCAGCAGCTTGGTACAGGGGGTAAATTCACCCCTCCACTTT.